Below, 15 T cell receptor beta chains from the same sample are listed, as sequenced in a study of CD8+ T cells in alopecia areata. The sorting of pooled cutaneous lymph node cells relied on CD4, CD8alpha, NKG2D, NKG2ACE and other markers. In each case, RNA was isolated and then reverse transcribed into cDNA as the sequencing template. Some clones are missing from TCRdb's copy, which holds only in-frame ones; the method was immunoSEQ multiplex PCR. This sample shows 250,000 or so clones and no singletons; more than 0.95% rests with the ten largest. The sequenced sample consisted of CD4+ T cells sorted from a lymph node. The origin of the receptors is a C3H/HeJ mouse with alopecia areata. MHC haplotype here: H2-k.

Comment on this clone: The listed genes are named as in mouse. Sequencing ends 4 residues short of the CDR3 end; the germline J gene provides the rest. The sample contains more than one DNA sequence encoding this CDR3. The chain links TRBV13-2 to TRBJ2-2, with 7 bases fitting TRBD2. J gave up 0 bases and V 5 bases, and 4 bases lay outside the gene matches. Germline CDR1 NNHNN, CDR2 SYGAGS (reference sequence). There are 15 residues in the CDR3. The CDR3 DNA, read in part, is TGTGCCAGCGGCCGACTGGGAGCAAACACCGGG. Translation gives CASGRLGANTG. The CDR3 in full is CASGRLGANTGQLYF.

In the case of this clone: Each gene name is a mouse one. Coverage ceases 4 residues before the CDR3 finishes, and the germline J gene fills in the end. The chain is built from TRBV13-2 and TRBJ1-2, with 12 bases fitting TRBD1. Unmatched junction bases numbered 6, after V lost 0 bases and J lost 3 bases. CDR1 and CDR2 from the germline V gene are NNHNN and SYGAGS (reference sequence). The CDR3 has 17 residues. CDR3 DNA (partial): TGTGCCAGCGGTGATGCCGGGACAGGGGGCTTGGACTCC. It translates to CASGDAGTGGLDS. The entire CDR3 protein reads CASGDAGTGGLDSDYTF.

The table lists this clone with a few counts. This could be a read error, since a much larger clone is one nucleotide away. The genes are named according to mouse. The read comes to an end 3 residues before the CDR3 does, leaving the germline J gene to fill in the end. This CDR3 is also generated by other DNA sequences in the sample. The V and J genes are TRBV13-3 and TRBJ1-6; D unclear. TRBJ1-6 is an open reading frame whose function is uncertain. The ends were cut back, 2 bases at V and 4 bases at J, with 4 bases in the middle. The CDR3 loop spans 13 amino acids. Germline V gives CDR1 NNHDY, CDR2 SYVADS. CDR3 protein: CASSDTYNSPLYF. CDR3 bases read: TGTGCCAGCAGTGACACTTATAATTCGCCC.

Concerning this clone: Gene names are mouse gene names. With the read ending 4 residues before the CDR3 end, the germline J gene is used to fill in that end. V and J are TRBV31 and TRBJ2-3; TRBD1 aligns across 7 bases. This CDR3 has 13 amino acids. The V gene end was trimmed by 4 bases and the J gene end by 1 base; junction bases not matched to a gene: 2. Germline V gene sequence: CDR1 GKSSPN, CDR2 SITVG. The sequenced part of the CDR3 DNA is TGTGCCTGGAACAGGGGTGGTGCAGAA. Translating gives CAWNRGGAE. The complete CDR3 sequence is CAWNRGGAETLYF.

Details on this clone: Gene labels here are mouse ones. The CDR3 extends 4 residues past the end of the read, so its final part is completed from the germline J gene. The chain carries TRBV19 and TRBJ1-2; D is uncertain. This CDR3 contains 14 residues. V lost 2 bases, J lost 0 bases, and 8 bases lay in between. CDR1 FNHDT and CDR2 SITEND come from the germline V gene (reference sequence). The part of the CDR3 DNA that was read is TGTGCCAGCAGTATCAAGACACCAAACTCC. This translates into CASSIKTPNS. The full-length CDR3 reads as CASSIKTPNSDYTF. The full variable domain, with the rest looked up from reference TRBV19 and TRBJ1-2, is GGIITQTPKFLIGQEGQKLTLKCQQNFNHDTMYWYRQDSGKGLRLIYYSITENDLQKGDLSEGYDASREKKSSFSLTVTSAQKNEMAVFLCASSIKTPNSDYTFGSGTRLLVI.

With regard to this clone: Gene names refer to mouse genes. The read ends 3 residues shy of where the CDR3 ends; the end is completed using the germline J gene. This chain joins TRBV1 and TRBJ1-6; 9 positions agree with TRBD1. TRBJ1-6 is labeled an ORF, and its function is uncertain. Unmatched junction bases numbered 5, after V lost 0 bases and J lost 2 bases. Germline lookup yields CDR1 NSQYPW and CDR2 LRSPGD (reference sequence). There are 18 residues in the CDR3. Partial CDR3 DNA: TGCACCTGCAGTGCAGATTTGGGGACAGGGCCCTATAATTCGCCC. The encoded protein is CTCSADLGTGPYNSP. The entire CDR3 is CTCSADLGTGPYNSPLYF.

This clone showed up many times. Here the gene names and germline are mouse. The read comes to an end 4 residues before the CDR3 does, leaving the germline J gene to fill in the end. This chain links TRBV17 with TRBJ2-7; D is uncertain. V was cut by 3 bases and J by 0 bases, with 6 bases left in between. The CDR3 consists of 13 residues. Germline CDR1 is MNHDT and CDR2 is YYDKIL. The CDR3 bases that were read are TGTGCTAGCAGTAGTCAGAGCTCCTAT. Protein: CASSSQSSY. In full, the CDR3 is CASSSQSSYEQYF.

Concerning this clone itself: Gene labels here are mouse ones. The read terminates 4 residues before the CDR3 end, so the remaining end is supplied by the germline J gene. The chain carries TRBV13-3 and TRBJ1-1; 9 bases match TRBD1. Germline-derived CDR1 and CDR2 are NNHDY and SYVADS. V dropped 2 bases and J dropped 1; count of bases not matched to a gene: 6. CDR3 length: 16 amino acids. The CDR3 reads CASSDPRQGGNTEVFF. The part of the CDR3 DNA that was read is TGTGCCAGCAGTGACCCTCGACAGGGGGGGAACACA.

Comments on this clone: Mouse germline and gene names are used. Read coverage stops 4 residues before the CDR3 terminus; the germline J gene supplies the remainder. This sample includes further DNA sequences coding for the same CDR3. The chain couples TRBV1 to TRBJ2-5; tentative D call: TRBD2 (6 bases). The V end lost 4 bases, the J end lost 2 bases, and 7 bases lay between the germline ends. Per germline, CDR1 NSQYPW and CDR2 LRSPGD (reference sequence). The CDR3 runs to 13 residues. This CDR3 reads CTCSGGVQDTQYF. The DNA read from the CDR3 is TGCACCTGCAGTGGGGGGGTCCAAGAC.

As regards this clone: The listed genes are named as in mouse. Coverage ceases 4 residues before the CDR3 finishes, and the germline J gene fills in the end. V and J are TRBV13-1 and TRBJ2-5; 7 bases match TRBD2. This CDR3 comprises 14 residues. Trimming took 3 bases from V and 0 from J; bases not matched to a gene: 1. Looked up from germline, CDR1 is NSHNY and CDR2 is SYGAGN. The sequenced part of the CDR3 DNA is TGTGCCAGCAGTGGACTGGGTAACCAAGAC. It translates to CASSGLGNQD. The CDR3 in full is CASSGLGNQDTQYF.

For this clone: Gene names follow the mouse nomenclature. From the germline J gene comes the end of the CDR3, since the read stops 4 residues before it. The chain combines TRBV2 with TRBJ1-2, with TRBD1 identical over 7 bases. Germline V gene data show CDR1 as LGHNA and CDR2 as YSYQKL. CDR3 length equals 15 residues. Trimming cost V 4 bases and J 0 bases; bases outside gene matches: 5. The sequenced CDR3 bases are TGTGCCAGCAGCCCCCCGGGACAGACAAACTCC. Translated: CASSPPGQTNS. The full CDR3 protein is CASSPPGQTNSDYTF.

As concerns this clone: A much larger clone lies one base from this, so it may be a read error. The germline and genes are mouse ones. CDR3 residues: CASSSSAETLYF. CDR3 bases read: TGTGCCAGCAGTTCTAGTGCAGAA. V is TRBV14 and J is TRBJ2-3; D is unclear. Read data end 4 residues before the CDR3 end; the end is taken from the germline J gene. This CDR3 spans 12 amino acids. Trimming cost V 3 bases and J 0 bases, with 2 bases left between them. Germline V CDR1 and CDR2: SGHDT, FRDEAV.

This clone was detected a few times. Gene names denote mouse genes. The read finishes 3 residues shy of the CDR3 end, and the germline J gene is used to complete it. The chain is built from TRBV5 and TRBJ1-6; perhaps TRBD1 as D (5 bases). TRBJ1-6 is placed among ORFs of uncertain function. V dropped 4 bases and J dropped 6 bases, with 10 bases sitting between them. Germline loops: CDR1 LGHNA, CDR2 YNLKQL (reference sequence). The CDR3 has 14 amino acids. The sequenced part of the CDR3 DNA is TGTGCCAGCAGCCCCGGACAAACTAATTCGCCC. Translation gives CASSPGQTNSP. The CDR3, in full, reads CASSPGQTNSPLYF.

Remarks on this clone: Germline and genes here are mouse. From the germline J gene comes the end of the CDR3, since the read stops 4 residues before it. Other DNA sequences within the sample encode an identical CDR3. This chain connects TRBV31 to TRBJ2-7, with 7 nucleotides matching TRBD1. The ends lost 1 base at V and 3 bases at J; junction bases unmatched: 3. This CDR3 has 13 residues. Germline CDR1 reads GKSSPN; CDR2 reads SITVG. The part of the CDR3 DNA that was read is TGTGCCTGGAGTCAGGGACAGAACTAT. Encoded protein: CAWSQGQNY. The CDR3 as a whole reads CAWSQGQNYEQYF. Using reference TRBV31 and TRBJ2-7 for the parts outside the CDR3, the full variable domain is AQTIHQWPVAEIKAVGSPLSLGCTIKGKSSPNLYWYWQATGGTLQQLFYSITVGQVESVVQLNLSASRPKDDQFILSTEKLLLSHSGFYLCAWSQGQNYEQYFGPGTRLTVL.

Points on this clone: The gene names here belong to mouse. The sample holds other DNA sequences that translate to the same CDR3. CDR3 region: CASSPQGNQDTQYF. The part of the CDR3 DNA that was read is TGTGCCAGCAGCCCGCAGGGGAACCAAGAC. The V gene is TRBV5, the J gene TRBJ2-5; possible D gene TRBD1, 6 bases. The CDR3 extends 4 residues past the end of the read, so its final part is completed from the germline J gene. Germline V gives CDR1 LGHNA, CDR2 YNLKQL (reference sequence). This CDR3 is built from 14 residues. The V gene lost 4 bases and the J gene lost 0 bases, with 8 bases spanning the gap.